One and the same sample provided the 19 T cell receptor beta chains below, sequenced in a study of cytotoxic CD8 clonotypes in ibrutinib-treated CLL. The repertoire was sequenced with immunoSEQ multiplex PCR; TCRdb's copy has only in-frame clones and lacks some. The repertoire has approximately 120,000 clones, around four fifths of them found once; the top ten carry roughly 3.3%. The sequencing used PBMCs, collected after 24 months of ibrutinib treatment. The receptors here all came from a human donor with chronic lymphocytic leukemia.

This clone turned up a few times. The chain has TRBV6-5 and TRBJ2-5; D might be TRBD2 (7 bases). Germline values: CDR1 MNHEY, CDR2 SVGAGI. This CDR3 has 15 residues. Trimming took 2 bases from V and 5 from J, leaving 15 bases between them. The chain's CDR3 is CASSYERGGPETQYF. The CDR3, as DNA: TGTGCCAGCAGTTACGAGAGGGGGGGCCCCGAGACCCAGTACTTC.

This chain uses TRBV10-2 with TRBJ2-1, with D maybe TRBD2 (6 bases). The V end was cut by 6 bases, the J end by 9 bases, with 15 bases between. This CDR3 is built from 13 residues. The germline V gene encodes CDR1 WSHSY and CDR2 SAAADI. The CDR3 DNA sequence: TGCGCCAGCAGCAAGGACGGGGGAGGTGAGCAGTTCTTC. It is translated as CASSKDGGGEQFF.

This clone was observed a handful of times. This chain links TRBV14 with TRBJ2-5; D is undetermined. Germline CDR1 is SGHDN and CDR2 is FVKESK. The CDR3 is 12 residues long. V was shortened by 1 base and J by 7 bases, with 7 bases between the two germline ends. CDR3 coding DNA: TGTGCCAGCAGCCAAGGACGGCGGACCCAGTACTTC. It specifies CASSQGRRTQYF.

This clone has only one observation. CDR3 in amino acids: CASSRPGQGLLNYGYTF. CDR3 coding DNA: TGTGCCAGCTCACGACCGGGACAGGGGTTACTGAACTATGGCTACACCTTC. V gene TRBV18 combines with J gene TRBJ1-2, with 10 bases aligning to TRBD1. This CDR3 has 17 residues. Germline V gene sequence: CDR1 KGHSH, CDR2 LQKENI. Trimming removed 4 bases from V and 2 bases from J; junction bases left unmatched: 10.

This clone was found once. The chain uses TRBV27 and TRBJ2-7; 11 bases align to TRBD1. The CDR3 extends over 14 amino acids. J was trimmed by 3 bases and V by 6 bases; bases with no gene match: 4. Germline V gene lookup returns CDR1 MNHEY and CDR2 SMNVEV (reference sequence). The CDR3 region is CASREGQGGYEQYF. The CDR3, as DNA: TGTGCCAGCAGGGAGGGACAGGGGGGCTACGAGCAGTACTTC.

This clone came up a few times. The CDR3 sequence is CASSLAGYVNEQFF. The DNA of the CDR3 is TGTGCCAGCAGCCTGGCGGGATACGTGAATGAGCAGTTCTTC. The chain couples TRBV5-5 to TRBJ2-1, with D perhaps TRBD2 (6 bases). The germline CDR1 and CDR2 sequences are SGHKS and YYEKEE (reference sequence). CDR3 length equals 14 residues. V was clipped by 4 bases and J by 7 bases, with 15 bases between them.

CDR3 nucleotide sequence: TGTGCCAGCAGCTCTCCGGGTTCTCCCGATCAGCCCCAGCATTTT. This sequence encodes CASSSPGSPDQPQHF. This rearrangement joins TRBV7-2 to TRBJ1-5, with no clear D. CDR3 size: 15 residues. V was cut by 4 bases and J by 5 bases, with 15 bases left in between. CDR1 is SGHTA and CDR2 is FQGNSA in the germline V gene.

The CDR3 reads CASRDDGAAQHF. CDR3 in DNA: TGTGCCAGCAGGGATGACGGGGCAGCCCAGCATTTT. The V call is TRBV25-1, the J call TRBJ1-5; D is perhaps TRBD1 (5 bases). Trimming took 6 bases from V and 11 from J, leaving 14 bases between them. The CDR3 consists of 12 residues. Germline V gives CDR1 MGHDK, CDR2 SYGVNS.

The chain couples TRBV6-5 to TRBJ2-7, with 8 bases aligning to TRBD2. Germline CDR1 and CDR2: MNHEY and SVGAGI. Trimming at V came to 2 bases and at J to 3 bases, leaving 3 bases not matched to a gene. CDR3 length equals 14 residues. CDR3 coding DNA: TGTGCCAGCAGTTACGCGGGACTAGTCTACGAGCAGTACTTC. This encodes CASSYAGLVYEQYF.

This sequence joins TRBV27 and TRBJ2-2; 8 positions agree with TRBD2. The CDR3 has 15 amino acids. Germline lookup yields CDR1 MNHEY and CDR2 SMNVEV (reference sequence). After removal of 3 bases from V and 3 bases from J, the junction contained 3 bases not matched to a gene. CDR3: CASSLPGGDTGELFF. Here the CDR3 DNA reads TGTGCCAGCAGTTTGCCCGGGGGGGACACCGGGGAGCTGTTTTTT.

The chain links TRBV20-1 to TRBJ1-2; perhaps TRBD1 as D (5 bases). V dropped 6 bases and J dropped 7 bases, with 9 bases sitting between them. CDR1 and CDR2 (germline): DFQATT, SNEGSKA (reference sequence). The CDR3 covers 10 residues. The CDR3 spells CSAQGLGYTF. The CDR3 nucleotides read TGCAGTGCCCAGGGTCTTGGCTACACCTTC.

This clone was detected a few times. CDR3 amino acids: CASSPPVGELFF. In nucleotides, the CDR3 is TGTGCCAGCTCACCACCTGTCGGGGAGCTGTTTTTT. V usage is TRBV18 and J usage is TRBJ2-2; D is unresolved. This CDR3 region has 12 residues. Germline V CDR1 and CDR2: KGHSH, LQKENI. Trimming cost V 0 bases and J 7 bases, with 3 bases left between them.

This clone was seen a handful of times. The chain uses TRBV2 and TRBJ2-2; either TRBD1 or TRBD2 may fit D (6 bases each). The CDR3 sequence is 14 residues long. Trimming cost V 8 bases and J 2 bases, with 12 bases left between them. The germline V gene encodes CDR1 SNHLY and CDR2 FYNNEI. This chain's CDR3 is CASRGQANTGELFF. Written as DNA, the CDR3 is TGTGCCAGCCGGGGGCAGGCTAACACCGGGGAGCTGTTTTTT.

V and J are TRBV10-1 and TRBJ1-1; D gene uncertain. This CDR3 is built from 13 residues. V was cut by 6 bases and J by 1 base, with 9 bases left in between. CDR1 is WNHNN, CDR2 SYGVQD, per germline (reference sequence). CDR3 sequence (DNA): TGCGCCAGCAGGGGTGATGAGAACACTGAAGCTTTCTTT. Its protein product is CASRGDENTEAFF.

The chain recombines TRBV28 with TRBJ2-1, with TRBD1 matching over 8 bases. Germline V lookup: CDR1 MDHEN, CDR2 SYDVKM. After removal of 3 bases from V and 3 bases from J, the junction contained 4 bases not matched to a gene. The CDR3 covers 15 residues. CDR3 sequence (DNA): TGTGCCAGCAGTTTTGTAGGACAGGGCTACAATGAGCAGTTCTTC. Its translation: CASSFVGQGYNEQFF.

This rearrangement joins TRBV18 to TRBJ2-2, with D perhaps matching TRBD1 (6 bases). Germline values: CDR1 KGHSH, CDR2 LQKENI. This CDR3 comprises 14 residues. V lost 2 bases and J 4 bases, leaving 8 bases between the germline ends. The CDR3: CASSPTGTTGELFF. The CDR3 nucleotides read TGTGCCAGCTCACCAACAGGGACCACCGGGGAGCTGTTTTTT.

The chain links TRBV6-5 to TRBJ2-7; 9 positions match TRBD1. The junction had 8 bases not matched to a gene; V was cut back by 5 bases and J by 3 bases. This CDR3 comprises 15 residues. From germline, CDR1 is MNHEY and CDR2 SVGAGI. CDR3 sequence: CASSPGTGSFYEQYF. The CDR3 DNA is TGTGCCAGCAGTCCCGGGACAGGGAGTTTCTACGAGCAGTACTTC.

The chain employs TRBV7-2 and TRBJ2-5; 11 bases line up with TRBD1. Germline assignment: CDR1 SGHTA and CDR2 FQGNSA. V lost 5 bases and J lost 5; bases outside the gene matches: 7. This CDR3 region has 15 residues. CDR3 sequence (DNA): TGTGCCAGCAGCCCCGAGGGGACAGGGGGGGAGACCCAGTACTTC. Translated, it gives CASSPEGTGGETQYF.

The rearrangement uses TRBV28 and TRBJ1-5; possibly TRBD1 for D (6 bases). The CDR3 extends over 15 amino acids. The ends were cut back, 6 bases at V and 6 bases at J, with 18 bases in the middle. The germline gives CDR1 MDHEN, CDR2 SYDVKM. Here the CDR3 reads CASRAGTHEGQPQHF. The DNA of the CDR3 is TGTGCCAGCAGGGCCGGGACACACGAGGGTCAGCCCCAGCATTTT.